The rows below give T cell receptor beta chains drawn from one sample of a study of cytomegalovirus exposure and HLA in healthy donors. The protocol was immunoSEQ multiplex PCR, while the TCRdb copy is restricted to in-frame clones and leaves out a portion. The top ten clones hold around 1.3% of a sample with more than 95,000 clones, over 70% of them seen once. Sequenced: PBMCs. The receptor source for this set is a man aged 40-49 years in good health and CMV-seronegative. The CDR3 runs from the conserved cysteine through the conserved F or W. Fields, in order: clone size, J gene, D gene, V gene, CDR3 protein, CDR3 DNA. A D gene is named only where the DNA matches it firmly. Size tells how often a clone was seen (once, few, many) or the class of an expanded clone, and some rows leave it out.

>-|TRBJ2-6|TRBD1|TRBV19
CASSIPRPDRGGTGANVLTF
TGTGCCAGTAGTATTCCCCGCCCGGACAGGGGGGGAACTGGGGCCAACGTCCTGACTTTC
>-|TRBJ1-3|TRBD1|TRBV6-5
CASSRDRGAGNTIYF
TGTGCCAGCAGTCGTGACAGGGGGGCTGGAAACACCATATATTTT
>-|TRBJ1-2|-|TRBV7-6
CASSLGRAGGYTF
TGTGCCAGCAGCTTAGGCAGAGCGGGGGGCTACACCTTC
>-|TRBJ2-3|-|TRBV7-9
CASSLALTGADTQYF
TGTGCCAGCAGCTTAGCCCTGACTGGCGCAGATACGCAGTATTTT
>-|TRBJ2-4|-|TRBV15
CATSRWGGGQRAKNIQYF
TGTGCCACCAGCAGGTGGGGAGGGGGACAAAGGGCCAAAAACATTCAGTACTTC
>-|TRBJ1-2|TRBD1|TRBV28
CASRNRGALGYTF
TGTGCCAGCAGGAACAGGGGCGCCCTGGGCTACACCTTC
>-|TRBJ2-3|-|TRBV7-9
CASSSRLESTDTQYF
TGTGCCAGCAGCTCCCGACTGGAAAGCACAGATACGCAGTATTTT
>-|TRBJ1-2|-|TRBV19
CASSVGHQANYGYTF
TGTGCCAGTAGTGTGGGACACCAAGCTAACTATGGCTACACCTTC
>-|TRBJ1-2|TRBD1|TRBV6-5
CASSGGSSYGYTF
TGTGCCAGTTCAGGGGGAAGTAGCTATGGCTACACCTTC
>-|TRBJ2-3|TRBD2|TRBV5-4
CASSFPLAGVLSDTQYF
TGTGCCAGCAGCTTCCCCCTAGCGGGAGTCCTCTCCGATACGCAGTATTTT
>once|TRBJ2-7|TRBD1|TRBV9
CASSVGTGTYEQYF
TGTGCCAGCAGCGTGGGGACAGGAACCTACGAGCAGTACTTC
>few|TRBJ1-3|-|TRBV11-1
CASSLSGIWQHSGNTIYF
TGTGCCAGCAGCTTATCAGGGATTTGGCAGCACTCTGGAAACACCATATATTTT
>-|TRBJ2-7|TRBD1|TRBV6-5
CASSSRSGTGVEQYF
TGTGCCAGCAGTTCTCGATCCGGGACAGGGGTTGAGCAGTACTTC
>-|TRBJ2-7|TRBD1|TRBV25-1
CASSRGPWSYEQYF
TGTGCCAGCAGTAGGGGGCCATGGAGCTACGAGCAGTACTTC
>-|TRBJ1-1|-|TRBV29-1
CSVRDTEAFF
TGCAGCGTTCGGGACACTGAAGCTTTCTTT
>once|TRBJ2-5|TRBD2|TRBV5-1
CASSSRYSGGTQYF
TGCGCCAGCAGCTCTCGATACTCGGGAGGGACCCAGTACTTC
>-|TRBJ1-5|-|TRBV2
CASSSLDKSNSNQPQHF
TGTGCCAGCTCGTCGCTCGACAAATCTAACAGCAATCAGCCCCAGCATTTT
>-|TRBJ1-3|-|TRBV4-1
CASSQAPDSGNTIYF
TGCGCCAGCAGCCAAGCCCCAGACTCTGGAAACACCATATATTTT
>-|TRBJ1-1|TRBD1|TRBV27
CASSPIPSTGLNTEAFF
TGTGCCAGCAGTCCCATCCCCTCGACAGGGTTGAACACTGAAGCTTTCTTT
>-|TRBJ1-5|TRBD1|TRBV18
CASSPDRGRNQPQHF
TGTGCCAGCTCACCGGACAGGGGGCGGAATCAGCCCCAGCATTTT
>-|TRBJ1-1|-|TRBV6-1
CASSDRGLGGAAFF
TGTGCCAGCAGTGACAGGGGCCTAGGGGGAGCAGCTTTCTTT
>-|TRBJ2-2|TRBD2|TRBV4-3
CASSQEGGGAFANTGELFF
TGCGCCAGCAGCCAAGAGGGCGGGGGGGCGTTCGCGAACACCGGGGAGCTGTTTTTT